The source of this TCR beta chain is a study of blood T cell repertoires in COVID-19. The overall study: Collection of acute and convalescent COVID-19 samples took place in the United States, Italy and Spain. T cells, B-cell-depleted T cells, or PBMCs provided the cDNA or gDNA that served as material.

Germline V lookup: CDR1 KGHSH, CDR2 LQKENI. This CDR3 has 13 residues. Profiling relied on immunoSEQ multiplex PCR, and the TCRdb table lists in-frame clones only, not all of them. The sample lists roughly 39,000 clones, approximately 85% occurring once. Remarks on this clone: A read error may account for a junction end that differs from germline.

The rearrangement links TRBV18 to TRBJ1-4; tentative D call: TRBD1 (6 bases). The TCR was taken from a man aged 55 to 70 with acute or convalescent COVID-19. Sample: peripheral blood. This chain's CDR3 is CASSPRQDEKLFF. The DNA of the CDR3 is TGTGCCAGCTCGCCACGACAGGATGAAAAACTGTTTTTT.